This T cell receptor beta chain was observed in a study of T cells expressing NK-cell markers. Reprocessing the 5' RACE reads, TCRdb reports a single entry for every CDR3 protein and omits DNA. There are some 390,000 distinct CDR3 sequences in the sample, with around 10% held by the top ten. Germline assignment: CDR1 MGHRA and CDR2 YSYEKL. CDR3 length: 15 amino acids. Concerning this clonotype: The antigen remains unidentified.

General study results and limits: The CD3+CD56-NKG2C+ fraction of a handful of donors was likewise dominated by these clonotypes.

Sequenced input: blood T cells: a sorted CD56 or NKG2C T cell subset, CD4+ or CD8+ T cells, or bulk PBMC T cells (not recorded which). The TCR was taken from a woman in her 50s in good health. The chain uses TRBV4-1 and TRBJ2-5; the TCRdb call, TRBD2, lacks DNA for checking. Here the CDR3 reads CASSQGGLQQETQYF.